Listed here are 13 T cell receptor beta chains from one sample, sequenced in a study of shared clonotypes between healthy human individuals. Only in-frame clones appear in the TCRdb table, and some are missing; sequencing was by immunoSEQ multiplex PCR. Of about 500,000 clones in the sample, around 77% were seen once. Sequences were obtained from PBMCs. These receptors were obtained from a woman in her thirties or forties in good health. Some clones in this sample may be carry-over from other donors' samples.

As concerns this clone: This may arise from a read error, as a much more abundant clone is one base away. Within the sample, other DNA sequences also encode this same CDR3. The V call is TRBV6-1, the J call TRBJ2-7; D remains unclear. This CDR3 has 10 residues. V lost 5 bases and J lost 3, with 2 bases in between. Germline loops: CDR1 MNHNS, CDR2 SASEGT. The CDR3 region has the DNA TGTGCCAGCAGTCTCTACGAGCAGTACTTC. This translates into CASSLYEQYF.

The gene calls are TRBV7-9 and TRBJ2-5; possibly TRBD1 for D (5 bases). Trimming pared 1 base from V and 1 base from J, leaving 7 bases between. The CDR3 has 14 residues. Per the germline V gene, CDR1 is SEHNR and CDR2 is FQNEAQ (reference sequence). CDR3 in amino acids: CASSLGTPQETQYF. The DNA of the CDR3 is TGTGCCAGCAGCTTAGGGACACCCCAAGAGACCCAGTACTTC.

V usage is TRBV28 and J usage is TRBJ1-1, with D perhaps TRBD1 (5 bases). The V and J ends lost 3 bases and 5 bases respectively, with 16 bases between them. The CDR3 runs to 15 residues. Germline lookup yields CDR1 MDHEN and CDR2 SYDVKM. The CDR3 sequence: CASSFRGAPGTEAFF. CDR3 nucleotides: TGTGCCAGCAGTTTTCGAGGGGCCCCGGGGACTGAAGCTTTCTTT.

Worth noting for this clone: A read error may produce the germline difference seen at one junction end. The CDR3 bases are TGTGCCAGCTCCGGGACAGGGGTCGGTCTCACCGTGGAGCTGTCTTTT. Its translation is CASSGTGVGLTVELSF. This chain uses TRBV2 with TRBJ2-2, with TRBD1 matching 10 bases. The CDR3 runs 16 residues. Germline V CDR1 and CDR2: SNHLY, FYNNEI. The complete variable domain, with remaining parts taken from reference TRBV2 and TRBJ2-2, reads EPEVTQTPSHQVTQMGQEVILRCVPISNHLYFYWYRQILGQKVEFLVSFYNNEISEKSEIFDDQFSVERPDGSNFTLKIRSTKLEDSAMYFCASSGTGVGLTVELSFGEGSRLTVL.

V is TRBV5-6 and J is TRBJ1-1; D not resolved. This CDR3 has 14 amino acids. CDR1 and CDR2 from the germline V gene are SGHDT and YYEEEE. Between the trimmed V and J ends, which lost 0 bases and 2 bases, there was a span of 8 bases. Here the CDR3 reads CASSLGNTNTEAFF. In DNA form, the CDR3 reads TGTGCCAGCAGCTTGGGCAATACCAACACTGAAGCTTTCTTT. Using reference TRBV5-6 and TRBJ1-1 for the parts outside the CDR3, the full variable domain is DAGVTQSPTHLIKTRGQQVTLRCSPKSGHDTVSWYQQALGQGPQFIFQYYEEEERQRGNFPDRFSGHQFPNYSSELNVNALLLGDSALYLCASSLGNTNTEAFFGQGTRLTVV.

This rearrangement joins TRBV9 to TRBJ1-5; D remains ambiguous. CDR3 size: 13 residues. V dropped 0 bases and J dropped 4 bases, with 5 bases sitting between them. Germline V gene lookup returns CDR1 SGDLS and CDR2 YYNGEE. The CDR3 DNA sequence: TGTGCCAGCAGCGTAGATTGGAATCAGCCCCAGCATTTT. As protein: CASSVDWNQPQHF.

In DNA, the CDR3 is TGTGCCAGCAGTGCGGACAGGGTGGCAGGCAACTATGGCTACACCTTC. Encoded protein: CASSADRVAGNYGYTF. V and J are TRBV2 and TRBJ1-2; 8 bases are shared with TRBD1. The CDR3 has 16 amino acids. Germline CDR1 and CDR2: SNHLY and FYNNEI. V shed 4 bases, J shed 2 bases, and the junction held 9 bases outside the gene matches.

The CDR3 sequence: CASSLAGTGPNYEQYF. The CDR3 coding sequence is TGCGCCAGCAGCTTGGCTGGGACAGGGCCGAACTACGAGCAGTACTTC. The chain couples TRBV5-1 to TRBJ2-7; 9 positions match TRBD1. The CDR3 consists of 16 residues. With V trimmed by 0 bases and J by 3 bases, 7 bases remained unmatched. CDR1 and CDR2 (germline): SGHRS, YFSETQ.

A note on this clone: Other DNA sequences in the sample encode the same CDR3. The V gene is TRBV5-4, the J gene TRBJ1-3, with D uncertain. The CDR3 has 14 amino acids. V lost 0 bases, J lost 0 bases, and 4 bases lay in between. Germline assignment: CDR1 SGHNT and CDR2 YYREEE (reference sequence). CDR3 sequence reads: CASSLDTSGNTIYF. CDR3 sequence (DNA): TGTGCCAGCAGCTTGGATACCTCTGGAAACACCATATATTTT.

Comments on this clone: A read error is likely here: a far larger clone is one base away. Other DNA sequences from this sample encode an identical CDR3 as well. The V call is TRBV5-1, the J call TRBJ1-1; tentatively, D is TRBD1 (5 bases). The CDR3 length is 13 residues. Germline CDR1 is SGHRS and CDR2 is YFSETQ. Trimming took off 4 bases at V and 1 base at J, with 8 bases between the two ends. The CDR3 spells CASSLTGNTEAFF. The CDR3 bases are TGCGCCAGCAGCCTCACAGGGAACACTGAAGCTTTCTTT.

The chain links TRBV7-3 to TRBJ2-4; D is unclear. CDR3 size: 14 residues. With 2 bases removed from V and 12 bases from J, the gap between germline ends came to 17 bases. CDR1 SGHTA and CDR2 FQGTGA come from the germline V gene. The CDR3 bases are TGTGCCAGCAGCTTACTCCCGGACGGTGGGTCTCAGTACTTC. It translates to CASSLLPDGGSQYF.

DNA for the CDR3: TGTGCCAGCAGTTTGGGCAGCTATGGCTACACCTTC. Protein: CASSLGSYGYTF. The chain employs TRBV28 and TRBJ1-2; no definite D call. Trimming removed 3 bases from V and 4 bases from J, with 6 bases in between. Germline values: CDR1 MDHEN, CDR2 SYDVKM. CDR3 length equals 12 residues.

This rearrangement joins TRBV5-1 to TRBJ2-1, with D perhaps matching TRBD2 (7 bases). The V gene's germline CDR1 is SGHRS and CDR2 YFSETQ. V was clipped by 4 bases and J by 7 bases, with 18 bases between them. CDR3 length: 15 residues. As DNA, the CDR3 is TGCGCCAGCAGCGCCGGGACTAACCAGGGGAATGAGCAGTTCTTC. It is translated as CASSAGTNQGNEQFF.